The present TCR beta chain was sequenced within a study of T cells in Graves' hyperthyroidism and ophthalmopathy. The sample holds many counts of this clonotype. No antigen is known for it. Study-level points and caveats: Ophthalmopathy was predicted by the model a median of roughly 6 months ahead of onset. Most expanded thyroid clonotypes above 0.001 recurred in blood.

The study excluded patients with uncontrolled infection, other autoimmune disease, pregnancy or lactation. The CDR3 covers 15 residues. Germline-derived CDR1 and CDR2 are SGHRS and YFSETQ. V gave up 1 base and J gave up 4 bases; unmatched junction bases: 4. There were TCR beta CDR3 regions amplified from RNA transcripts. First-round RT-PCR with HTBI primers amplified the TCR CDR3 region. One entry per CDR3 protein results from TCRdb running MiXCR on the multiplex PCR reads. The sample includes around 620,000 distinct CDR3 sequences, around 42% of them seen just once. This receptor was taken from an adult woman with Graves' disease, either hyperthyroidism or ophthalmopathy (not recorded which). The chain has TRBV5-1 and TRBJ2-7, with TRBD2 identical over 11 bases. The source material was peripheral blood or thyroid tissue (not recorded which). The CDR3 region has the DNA TGCGCCAGCAGCTTGTTTAGCGGGAGGGGATACGAGCAGTACTTC. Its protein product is CASSLFSGRGYEQYF.